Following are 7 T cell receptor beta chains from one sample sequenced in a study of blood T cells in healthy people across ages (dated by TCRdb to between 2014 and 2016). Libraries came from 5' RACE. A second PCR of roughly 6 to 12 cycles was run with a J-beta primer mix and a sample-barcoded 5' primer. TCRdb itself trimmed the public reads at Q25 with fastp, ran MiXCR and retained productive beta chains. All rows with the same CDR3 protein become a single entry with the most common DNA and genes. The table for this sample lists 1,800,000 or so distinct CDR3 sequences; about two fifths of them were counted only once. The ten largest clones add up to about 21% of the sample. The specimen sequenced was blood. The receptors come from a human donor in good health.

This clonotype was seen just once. CDR3 sequence (DNA): TGTGCCAGCAGCTTAGCACTAGCGGGGTACCAAGAGACCCAGTACTTC. This gives the protein CASSLALAGYQETQYF. V gene TRBV7-8 combines with J gene TRBJ2-5; 10 nucleotides match TRBD2. The V gene end was trimmed by 0 bases and the J gene end by 0 bases; junction bases not matched to a gene: 1. The germline CDR1 and CDR2 sequences are SGHVS and FQNEAQ. The CDR3 is made up of 16 amino acids.

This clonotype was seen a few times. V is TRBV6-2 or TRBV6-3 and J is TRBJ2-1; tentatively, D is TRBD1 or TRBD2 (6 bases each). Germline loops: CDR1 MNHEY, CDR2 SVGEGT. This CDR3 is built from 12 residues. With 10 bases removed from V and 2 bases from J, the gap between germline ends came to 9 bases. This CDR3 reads CAIGGPYNEQFF. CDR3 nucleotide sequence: TGTGCCATCGGGGGCCCCTACAATGAGCAGTTCTTC.

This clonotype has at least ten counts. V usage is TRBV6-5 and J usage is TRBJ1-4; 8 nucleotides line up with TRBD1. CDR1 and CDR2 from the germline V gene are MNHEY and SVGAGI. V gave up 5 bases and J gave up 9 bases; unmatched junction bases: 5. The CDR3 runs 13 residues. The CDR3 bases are TGTGCCAGCAGTCTCGGACAGGGTAAAAAACTGTTTTTT. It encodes CASSLGQGKKLFF.

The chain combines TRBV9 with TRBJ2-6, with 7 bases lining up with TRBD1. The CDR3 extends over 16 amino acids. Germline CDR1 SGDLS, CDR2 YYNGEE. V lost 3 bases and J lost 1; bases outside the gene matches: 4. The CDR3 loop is CASSASRGSGANVLTF. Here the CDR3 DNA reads TGTGCCAGCAGCGCTTCCAGGGGGTCTGGGGCCAACGTCCTGACTTTC.

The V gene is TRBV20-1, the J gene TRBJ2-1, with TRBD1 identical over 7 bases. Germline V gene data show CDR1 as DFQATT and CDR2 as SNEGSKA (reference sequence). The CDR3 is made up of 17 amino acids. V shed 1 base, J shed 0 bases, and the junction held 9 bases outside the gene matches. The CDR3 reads CSARGGTALSSYNEQFF. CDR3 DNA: TGCAGTGCTAGAGGGGGGACAGCTCTTAGCTCCTACAATGAGCAGTTCTTC.

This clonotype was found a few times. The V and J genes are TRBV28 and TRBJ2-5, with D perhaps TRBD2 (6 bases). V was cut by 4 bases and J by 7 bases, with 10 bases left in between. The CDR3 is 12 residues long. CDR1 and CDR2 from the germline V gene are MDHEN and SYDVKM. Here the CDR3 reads CASSWGGGTQYF. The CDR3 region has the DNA TGTGCCAGCAGTTGGGGAGGAGGGACCCAGTACTTC.

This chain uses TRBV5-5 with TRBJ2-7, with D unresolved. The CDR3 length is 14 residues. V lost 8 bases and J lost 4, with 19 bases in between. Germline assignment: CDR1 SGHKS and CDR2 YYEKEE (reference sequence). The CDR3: CARTTGKRVYEQYF. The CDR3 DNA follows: TGTGCCAGAACGACTGGGAAGAGAGTGTACGAGCAGTACTTC.